Listed below are T cell receptor beta chains from one sample, sequenced in a study of blood T cell repertoires in COVID-19. Sequencing used immunoSEQ multiplex PCR; TCRdb keeps in-frame clones, though not all of them. The top ten hold 2% to 2.5% of the sample, which has 95,000 to 130,000 clones, roughly 80% seen once. Sequenced sample: peripheral blood. All receptors derive from a man aged 30-40 years with acute or convalescent COVID-19. CDR3s leave out the opening cysteine and the closing phenylalanine or tryptophan. Clone size, where shown, is once, few, many, or a class for clones that have expanded.

clone size,V gene,CDR3 protein
-,TRBV6-5,ASSFGIGNTEAF
-,TRBV6-2/TRBV6-3,ASSYSRYEKLF
-,TRBV5-1,ASSLEPTEGSPLH
-,TRBV12-3/TRBV12-4,ASSLVRDTEAF
-,TRBV28,ASSLGTSGIAKNIQY
-,TRBV11-1,ASSLASDRDRDGYT
-,TRBV4-1,ASSQIKANTEAF
-,TRBV29-1,SGETSGGANEQF
-,TRBV18,ASSPRTNRMNTEAF
-,TRBV10-3,AISESTGRGSTEAF
once,TRBV6-5,ASRFGTNYGYT
-,TRBV5-1,ASSSTVPELEAF
-,TRBV12-3/TRBV12-4,ASSLSTPYEQY
-,TRBV7-2,ASSPQTGGALGGYT
-,TRBV7-9,ASSSWGGHHTEAF
-,TRBV30,AWSGLAQETQY
-,TRBV5-1,ASSGGSGEGYT
-,TRBV30,AWSDGGIRVTDTQY
-,TRBV5-1,ASSLAGQGYSPLH
-,TRBV18,ASSPGLENGGSQY